A single sample gave rise to the 13 T cell receptor beta chains below, sequenced in a study of T cells after yellow fever vaccination. TCRdb re-analysed the 5' RACE reads in MiXCR, keeping a single row per CDR3 protein. The sample includes around 100,000 distinct CDR3 sequences, roughly 8.4% seen only once; the top ten take 25%. The specimen was CD8+ T cells sorted from PBMCs, collected 45 days after the yellow fever booster vaccination. Receptor source: a man aged 25 to 45 who received the YFV17D yellow fever vaccine.

This clonotype appeared many times. The chain is built from TRBV9 and TRBJ2-5; 11 bases agree with TRBD2. This CDR3 spans 17 amino acids. Germline CDR1 reads SGDLS; CDR2 reads YYNGEE. The V segment lost 3 bases and the J segment 1 base; nucleotides outside the gene matches: 8. The CDR3 coding sequence is TGTGCCAGCAGCGAGGGACTAGCGGAGGGACTCCAAGAGACCCAGTACTTC. Translation: CASSEGLAEGLQETQYF.

This clonotype appeared once. The chain carries TRBV12-3 or TRBV12-4 and TRBJ2-1, with D perhaps TRBD1 or TRBD2 (5 bases each). Between the trimmed V and J ends, which lost 3 bases and 12 bases, there was a span of 12 bases. The CDR3 sequence is 12 residues long. The CDR3 is CASSLGDEAQFF. In nucleotides, the CDR3 is TGTGCCAGCAGTTTGGGGGATGAAGCGCAGTTCTTC.

This clonotype was detected a few times. The J gene is TRBJ2-1, the V gene TRBV7-9; tentatively, D is TRBD2 (5 bases). V lost 6 bases and J lost 6, with 9 bases in between. CDR3 size: 12 residues. Germline V CDR1 and CDR2: SEHNR, FQNEAQ (reference sequence). The CDR3 DNA reads TGTGCCAGCAGGGAGGTTTCCAATGAGCAGTTCTTC. Its protein is CASREVSNEQFF.

The sample holds a few counts of this clonotype. The CDR3 DNA is TGTGCCAGCAGCTTGGACAGGGACCCCGTTGCTGAGCAGTTCTTC. Translated, it gives CASSLDRDPVAEQFF. The rearrangement uses TRBV7-9 and TRBJ2-1; TRBD1 matches 8 bases. V dropped 3 bases and J dropped 9; count of bases not matched to a gene: 10. The CDR3 contains 15 residues. The germline CDR1 and CDR2 sequences are SEHNR and FQNEAQ (reference sequence).

This clonotype was found many times. The chain is built from TRBV4-2 and TRBJ2-7; 9 nucleotides align to TRBD2. Looked up from germline, CDR1 is LGHNA and CDR2 is YNFKEQ. Losses at the gene ends were 1 base for V and 4 bases for J; bases not matched to a gene: 5. This CDR3 is built from 15 residues. This CDR3 is CASSQAAGGPYEQYF. For the CDR3, the DNA is TGTGCCAGCAGCCAAGCGGCGGGAGGGCCTTACGAGCAGTACTTC.

V gene TRBV7-8 combines with J gene TRBJ1-4; D ambiguous. CDR1 is SGHVS, CDR2 FQNEAQ, per germline. The CDR3 is 16 residues long. With 6 bases removed from V and 8 bases from J, the gap between germline ends came to 22 bases. The CDR3 here is CASSLGDRLLPEKLFF. The CDR3 DNA sequence: TGTGCCAGCAGTCTCGGCGACCGTCTTCTACCCGAAAAACTGTTTTTT.

This clonotype has a count of ten or more. V is TRBV7-2 and J is TRBJ1-1; a weak D match, TRBD1 (5 bases). Germline CDR1 reads SGHTA; CDR2 reads FQGNSA. The CDR3 has 17 amino acids. The ends were cut back, 1 base at V and 0 bases at J, with 15 bases in the middle. The CDR3 coding sequence is TGTGCCAGCAGCTTAGGAACCCAGGGCGCAATGAACACTGAAGCTTTCTTT. Translated: CASSLGTQGAMNTEAFF.

V usage is TRBV7-6 and J usage is TRBJ2-1; 10 bases match TRBD2. The CDR3 is 17 residues long. Trimming took 5 bases from V and 2 from J; bases not matched to a gene: 9. CDR1 SGHVS and CDR2 FNYEAQ come from the germline V gene. This CDR3 reads CASSGNPGLAAYNEQFF. The CDR3 coding sequence is TGTGCCAGCAGCGGAAACCCTGGACTAGCGGCCTACAATGAGCAGTTCTTC.

The sample holds many counts of this clonotype. This chain uses TRBV29-1 with TRBJ2-7; unclear D gene. V was trimmed by 4 bases and J by 3 bases, leaving 7 bases between them. The CDR3 has 11 residues. Germline CDR1 and CDR2: SQVTM and ANQGSEA. CDR3 in DNA: TGCAGCGTTGGGTATGGCTACGAGCAGTACTTC. Translated: CSVGYGYEQYF.

This clonotype was detected many times. This chain connects TRBV4-3 to TRBJ2-1; D is unclear. Germline V lookup: CDR1 LGHNA, CDR2 YSLEER. CDR3 length: 15 amino acids. Between the trimmed V and J ends, which lost 1 base and 2 bases, there was a span of 9 bases. The CDR3 DNA sequence: TGCGCCAGCAGCCAAGGGGCTCGGACCTACAATGAGCAGTTCTTC. Its translation: CASSQGARTYNEQFF.

At least ten counts were recorded for this clonotype. V is TRBV25-1 and J is TRBJ2-7; TRBD1 matches 7 bases. V lost 5 bases and J lost 3; bases outside the gene matches: 4. There are 13 residues in the CDR3. Germline CDR1 is MGHDK and CDR2 is SYGVNS. CDR3 amino acids: CASSSYRGYEQYF. The DNA for the CDR3 is TGTGCCAGCAGTTCTTACAGGGGCTACGAGCAGTACTTC.

This clonotype was counted a few times. The chain combines TRBV7-8 with TRBJ1-3; weak D call: TRBD1 (5 bases). The CDR3 is made up of 15 amino acids. Per the germline V gene, CDR1 is SGHVS and CDR2 is FQNEAQ. V lost 5 bases and J lost 3, with 14 bases in between. CDR3 region: CASSGKTASGNTIYF. DNA of the CDR3: TGTGCCAGCAGCGGAAAGACAGCAAGTGGAAACACCATATATTTT.

In this sample, this clonotype turned up many times. J is TRBJ1-1 and V is TRBV10-3; 10 positions match TRBD1. V shed 3 bases, J shed 1 base, and the junction held 8 bases outside the gene matches. Germline lookup yields CDR1 ENHRY and CDR2 SYGVKD. The CDR3 runs to 17 residues. The CDR3 region has the DNA TGTGCCATCAGTGATTTGACAGGGGGCGCGTGGAACACTGAAGCTTTCTTT. As protein: CAISDLTGGAWNTEAFF.